The T cell receptor (beta chain) under discussion was sequenced for a study of radiotherapy plus CTLA-4 blockade in lung cancer. Study details: Disease control reached over 30%, with objective responses in roughly 17%. Overall study findings and caveats: In blood, tumor-derived TCR clones expanded after radiotherapy plus ipilimumab. According to reports, early shifts in blood T cell clones, alongside interferon-beta, forecast response most accurately.

Focal radiation plus CTLA-4 blockade with ipilimumab was given to patients with chemo-refractory metastatic non-small-cell lung cancer. Profiling relied on immunoSEQ multiplex PCR, and the TCRdb table lists in-frame clones only, not all of them. Seen here are tens of thousands of clones, almost 85% observed once, and the top ten hold 4.5% to 5%. Germline-derived CDR1 and CDR2 are LGHNA and YSLEER. CDR3 size: 17 residues. V lost 1 base and J lost 6, with 18 bases in between. With regard to this clone: No antigen is known for it.

The sequence came from a human donor with non-small cell lung cancer whose response to radiotherapy plus ipilimumab could not be evaluated. The sequencing used peripheral blood, collected from a patient treated with radiotherapy plus ipilimumab. The gene calls are TRBV4-3 and TRBJ2-2, with a possible D match to TRBD2 (5 bases). The CDR3 sequence is CASSQGTGNPGAGELFF. The CDR3 region has the DNA TGCGCCAGCAGCCAAGGGACGGGAAACCCCGGGGCCGGGGAGCTGTTTTTT.